These T cell receptor beta chains were read from a single sample in a study of blood T cell repertoires in COVID-19. Sequencing was performed with immunoSEQ multiplex PCR; in TCRdb, only in-frame clones are kept and a portion is missing. This sample yields about 150,000 clones, of which 88% are seen a single time; approximately 2.4% belongs to the top ten. Specimen: peripheral blood. These receptors all come from a human donor in a cohort sampled during active COVID-19. CDR3s include the opening cysteine and the closing phenylalanine or tryptophan. D genes are given only for firm matches. Part of the rows lack a size; the others show once, few, many or a class for expanded clones.

d_gene	j_gene	abundance	v_gene	len	CDR3aa	CDR3nt
TRBD1	TRBJ1-2	NA	TRBV5-1	14	CASSPGQLHYGYTF	TGCGCCAGCAGCCCGGGACAGCTCCACTATGGCTACACCTTC
NA	TRBJ1-1	few	TRBV5-4	13	CASSLSGPTEAFF	TGTGCCAGCAGCCTATCAGGTCCAACTGAAGCTTTCTTT
TRBD1	TRBJ2-5	NA	TRBV4-2	18	CASSQVFRDRRRQETQYF	TGTGCCAGCAGCCAAGTTTTTCGGGACAGGAGGCGACAAGAGACCCAGTACTTC
NA	TRBJ2-1	NA	TRBV27	14	CASSLGGTYNEQFF	TGTGCCAGCAGTTTAGGCGGTACCTACAATGAGCAGTTCTTC
NA	TRBJ2-1	NA	TRBV28	13	CASSFPPYNEQFF	TGTGCCAGCAGTTTTCCTCCCTACAATGAGCAGTTCTTC
NA	TRBJ1-3	NA	TRBV6-5	14	CASTRGTSGNTIYF	TGTGCCAGCACCCGGGGGACGTCTGGAAACACCATATATTTT
TRBD1	TRBJ2-3	NA	TRBV23-1	20	CASSLQTLRTGTGWSDTQYF	TGCGCCAGCAGTCTACAAACTCTGCGAACCGGGACAGGGTGGTCAGATACGCAGTATTTT
TRBD1	TRBJ2-2	NA	TRBV25-1	15	CASSEWTGNTGELFF	TGTGCCAGCAGTGAATGGACAGGGAACACCGGGGAGCTGTTTTTT
TRBD1	TRBJ1-2	NA	TRBV30	13	CAWSTGTDYGYTF	TGTGCCTGGAGTACGGGGACAGACTATGGCTACACCTTC
NA	TRBJ2-1	once	TRBV7-2	14	CASSYGSSYNEQFF	TGTGCCAGCAGCTACGGGAGCTCCTACAATGAGCAGTTCTTC
TRBD1	TRBJ2-7	NA	TRBV6-1	15	CASSERGTGTYEQYF	TGTGCCAGCAGTGAACGAGGGACAGGGACCTACGAGCAGTACTTC
NA	TRBJ1-4	once	TRBV6-1	15	CASSEATGVNEKLFF	TGTGCCAGCAGTGAAGCGACAGGCGTTAATGAAAAACTGTTTTTT
NA	TRBJ2-7	few	TRBV7-2	11	CASSLLREQYF	TGTGCCAGCAGCTTACTGAGGGAGCAGTACTTC
NA	TRBJ2-1	NA	TRBV6-5	15	CASSFSLSSYNEQFF	TGTGCCAGCAGTTTCTCCTTGAGCTCCTACAATGAGCAGTTCTTC
TRBD1	TRBJ1-5	few	TRBV2	16	CATRQGSPYSNQPQHF	TGTGCCACCAGACAGGGGTCCCCGTATAGCAATCAGCCCCAGCATTTT
NA	TRBJ2-1	medium-sized	TRBV2	11	CASRLDNEQFF	TGTGCCAGCAGACTAGACAATGAGCAGTTCTTC
NA	TRBJ1-5	few	TRBV2	15	CASSPTDISNQPQHF	TGTGCCAGCAGTCCGACGGACATTAGCAATCAGCCCCAGCATTTT
NA	TRBJ1-2	NA	TRBV7-2	10	CASSEYGYTF	TGTGCCAGCAGCGAGTATGGCTACACCTTC
NA	TRBJ2-1	NA	TRBV27	18	CASSLRQGSRSAYNEQFF	TGTGCCAGCAGTTTAAGGCAGGGGAGTAGGTCAGCCTACAATGAGCAGTTCTTC
NA	TRBJ1-2	NA	TRBV25-1	15	CASSAQIGKGYGYTF	TGTGCCAGCAGTGCACAAATCGGGAAGGGCTATGGCTACACCTTC
TRBD1	TRBJ1-2	NA	TRBV9	14	CASSTDRVGYGYTF	TGTGCCAGCAGCACCGACAGGGTGGGCTATGGCTACACCTTC
TRBD1	TRBJ1-6	NA	TRBV7-2	16	CASSLLDRGTNSPLHF	TGTGCCAGCAGCCTCCTAGACAGGGGTACTAATTCACCCCTCCACTTT
TRBD2	TRBJ2-1	NA	TRBV11-3	12	CASSSLAGTQFF	TGTGCCAGCAGCTCACTAGCGGGGACGCAGTTCTTC
NA	TRBJ2-1	NA	TRBV18	14	CASSPSGFYNEQFF	TGTGCCAGCTCACCGTCCGGGTTCTACAATGAGCAGTTCTTC
TRBD1	TRBJ1-2	NA	TRBV7-9	14	CASSSDRGYEGYTF	TGTGCCAGCAGCTCAGACAGGGGGTATGAAGGCTACACCTTC
TRBD2	TRBJ2-5	few	TRBV6-2/TRBV6-3	16	CASSYSLAGGPETQYF	TGTGCCAGCAGTTACTCACTAGCGGGAGGGCCTGAGACCCAGTACTTC
NA	TRBJ2-5	few	TRBV12-3/TRBV12-4	11	CASSFGETQYF	TGTGCCAGCAGTTTCGGGGAGACCCAGTACTTC
NA	TRBJ1-3	NA	TRBV9	14	CANSSPRTRNTIYF	TGTGCCAACTCCTCGCCCCGAACTAGAAACACCATATATTTT
NA	TRBJ2-3	NA	TRBV5-1	14	CASSLASVTDTQYF	TGCGCCAGCAGCTTGGCTAGCGTTACAGATACGCAGTATTTT
NA	TRBJ1-1	NA	TRBV4-1	15	CASSQEMGENTEAFF	TGCGCCAGCAGCCAAGAAATGGGAGAGAACACTGAAGCTTTCTTT
NA	TRBJ2-7	NA	TRBV27	16	CASSYGSGRGLYEQYF	TGTGCCAGCAGTTATGGAAGCGGTAGAGGATTGTACGAGCAGTACTTC
NA	TRBJ1-1	NA	TRBV6-2/TRBV6-3	17	CASSYSHTTWANTEAFF	TGTGCCAGCAGTTACTCTCATACAACATGGGCGAACACTGAAGCTTTCTTT
NA	TRBJ2-6	NA	TRBV24-1	20	CATSRSGEEGPPGGANVLTF	TGTGCCACCAGTCGGTCGGGCGAGGAGGGGCCACCGGGGGGGGCCAACGTCCTGACTTTC
NA	TRBJ1-1	NA	TRBV7-6	14	CASSLDRMNTEAFF	TGTGCCAGCAGCTTAGACAGGATGAACACTGAAGCTTTCTTT
NA	TRBJ1-4	NA	TRBV14	16	CASSQETGFNSEKLFF	TGTGCCAGCAGCCAGGAGACAGGTTTTAATAGTGAAAAACTGTTTTTT
TRBD1	TRBJ2-5	NA	TRBV7-2	13	CASNNRGQETQYF	TGTGCCAGCAACAACAGGGGGCAAGAGACCCAGTACTTC
TRBD1	TRBJ1-2	NA	TRBV7-2	16	CASSFRGGQGNYGYTF	TGTGCCAGCAGCTTTAGGGGGGGACAGGGGAACTATGGCTACACCTTC